Here is one TCR beta chain with its context. This could be a read error, since a much larger clone is one nucleotide away. The data derive from a study of spatial heterogeneity in lung cancer. About the research overall: Consistently, beta-chain sequences turned up in larger numbers than alpha-chain sequences did.

Unique molecular identifiers tagged every individual TCR cDNA molecule. From the 5' RACE reads, TCRdb called clonotypes with MiXCR, one entry per CDR3 protein. The data hold approximately 66,000 distinct CDR3 sequences, with about 6.6% observed a single time. This CDR3 region has 15 residues. V gave up 5 bases and J gave up 2 bases, with 10 bases separating them. Indicated time point: sample taken at primary tumor resection. Whole RNA came from tumor, nontumor lung or frozen PBMC and was sequenced without being sorted. Specimen: PBMCs, collected at surgery. The chain uses TRBV12-3 or TRBV12-4 and TRBJ2-6; no firm D call. This TCR was recovered from a female donor with early-stage non-small cell lung cancer. In nucleotides, the CDR3 is TGTGCCAGCAGTACGGTGGGGACTGGGGCCAACGTCCTGACTTTC. Amino acid sequence: CASSTVGTGANVLTF.